This passage covers 8 T cell receptor beta chains from one sample sequenced in a study of CD8 T cells in Susac syndrome. An input of roughly 0.5 to 1 ug of RNA was subjected to reverse transcription using random hexamers. From the immunoSEQ multiplex PCR reads, TCRdb called clonotypes with MiXCR, one entry per CDR3 protein. The repertoire holds 50,000 to 65,000 distinct CDR3 sequences, with around 94% as singletons. Sequences were obtained from CD8+ T cells from PBMCs. These receptors came from a human donor in good health.

This clonotype was counted between two and nine times. This rearrangement joins TRBV28 to TRBJ2-7; 7 bases align to TRBD1. Trimming took 9 bases from V and 2 from J; bases not matched to a gene: 4. There are 12 residues in the CDR3. CDR1 is MDHEN, CDR2 SYDVKM, per germline. CDR3 DNA sequence: TGTGCCAGTTCAGGGGGAACCTACGAGCAGTACTTC. Its translation is CASSGGTYEQYF.

J is TRBJ1-6 and V is TRBV6-1; unclear D gene. CDR1 is MNHNS and CDR2 is SASEGT in the germline V gene. V was pared by 1 base and J by 7 bases, with 8 bases between. This CDR3 has 14 residues. CDR3 in DNA: TGTGCCAGCAGTGAAGGGAGCTCCAATTCACCCCTCCACTTT. Its protein product is CASSEGSSNSPLHF.

This sequence joins TRBV6-2 or TRBV6-3 and TRBJ1-2, with D unresolved. The V end was cut by 2 bases, the J end by 0 bases, with 37 bases between. The germline V gene has CDR1 MNHEY and CDR2 SVGEGT. The CDR3 sequence is 24 residues long. For the CDR3, the DNA is TGTGCCAGCAGTTACCTAAACCTTCCCCGCGAGTCCCTCCATTCTACCCTACCTAACTATGGCTACACCTTC. Its translation is CASSYLNLPRESLHSTLPNYGYTF.

This clonotype occurred once. This chain joins TRBV6-5 and TRBJ2-3; 9 positions agree with TRBD2. V trimming: 2 bases; J trimming: 2 bases; junction bases outside the gene matches: 17. The germline V gene has CDR1 MNHEY and CDR2 SVGAGI. The CDR3 is 20 residues long. The CDR3 DNA reads TGTGCCAGCAGTTACCTACCCGGACTAGCGCTAACCCCCAACACAGATACGCAGTATTTT. Residues: CASSYLPGLALTPNTDTQYF.

The J gene is TRBJ1-2, the V gene TRBV13; D gene unclear. This CDR3 spans 14 amino acids. Germline assignment: CDR1 PRHDT and CDR2 FYEKMQ (reference sequence). V lost 2 bases, J lost 4 bases, and 11 bases lay in between. CDR3 bases: TGTGCCAGCAGCTTAACCGAGGCAGGCTATGGCTACACCTTC. It codes for CASSLTEAGYGYTF.

The gene calls are TRBV5-1 and TRBJ2-7; 7 nucleotides agree with TRBD1. Germline loops: CDR1 SGHRS, CDR2 YFSETQ. With 4 bases clipped from V and 0 bases from J, the junction kept 7 bases outside the gene matches. The CDR3 loop spans 15 amino acids. The DNA of the CDR3 is TGCGCCAGCAGCAGGGGACAGCTGAACTCCTACGAGCAGTACTTC. It translates to CASSRGQLNSYEQYF.

This rearrangement joins TRBV28 to TRBJ2-5, with D maybe TRBD1 (6 bases). Per germline, CDR1 MDHEN and CDR2 SYDVKM. V was shortened by 2 bases and J by 0 bases, with 10 bases between the two germline ends. The CDR3 consists of 15 residues. This CDR3 is CASSLSWTDQETQYF. In nucleotides, the CDR3 is TGTGCCAGCAGTTTAAGTTGGACAGACCAAGAGACCCAGTACTTC.

The chain has TRBV6-1 and TRBJ2-1, with D possibly being TRBD2 (5 bases). The CDR3 is 18 residues long. The V gene lost 2 bases and the J gene lost 6 bases, with 23 bases spanning the gap. In germline, CDR1 is MNHNS, CDR2 SASEGT. CDR3 DNA: TGTGCCAGCAGTGAAAAAGCGGCGGCTACCTTCCTGGGCAATGAGCAGTTCTTC. Its protein is CASSEKAAATFLGNEQFF.